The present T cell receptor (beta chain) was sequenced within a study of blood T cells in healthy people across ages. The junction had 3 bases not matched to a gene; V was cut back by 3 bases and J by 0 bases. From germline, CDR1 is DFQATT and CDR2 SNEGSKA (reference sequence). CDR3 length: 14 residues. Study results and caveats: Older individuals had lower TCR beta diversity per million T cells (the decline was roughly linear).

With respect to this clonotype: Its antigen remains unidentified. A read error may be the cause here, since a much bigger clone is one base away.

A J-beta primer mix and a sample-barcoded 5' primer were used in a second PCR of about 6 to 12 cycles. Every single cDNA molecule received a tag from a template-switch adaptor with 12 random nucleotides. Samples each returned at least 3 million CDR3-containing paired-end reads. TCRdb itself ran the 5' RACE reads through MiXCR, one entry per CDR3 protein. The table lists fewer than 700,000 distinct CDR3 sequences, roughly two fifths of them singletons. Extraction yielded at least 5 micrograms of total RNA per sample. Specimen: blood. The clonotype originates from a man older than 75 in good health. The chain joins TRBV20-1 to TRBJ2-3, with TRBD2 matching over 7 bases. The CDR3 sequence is CSARWTRSTDTQYF. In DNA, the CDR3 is TGCAGTGCTAGGTGGACTAGAAGCACAGATACGCAGTATTTT.